Below, one T cell receptor (beta chain) is given with its context. What it recognizes is unknown. This record comes from a study of shared clonotypes between healthy human individuals. Study overall: Used for every donor were three CD4 naive, three CD4 memory, two CD8 naive and one CD8 memory plate.

The donors were adults (healthy and HIV-negative) with no recent acute infections or vaccinations. Whole-study findings and limits: Read depth was anticipated to influence clonotype sharing among donors.

The table came from immunoSEQ multiplex PCR; TCRdb's copy has only in-frame clones and leaves some out. The sample shows some 2,100,000 clones, approximately 96% of them seen only once. Unmatched junction bases numbered 7, after V lost 7 bases and J lost 7 bases. The germline gives CDR1 MNHNS, CDR2 SASEGT. The CDR3 is 14 amino acids. The sample comprised naive CD4+ T cells sorted from blood. This sample's subset: CD45RA+ positively selected. V and J are TRBV6-1 and TRBJ1-6; 7 positions agree with TRBD1. The source of this sequence is a man between 18 and 35 years old in good health. In nucleotides, the CDR3 is TGTGCCAGCATGAGGGGAGGGGGCAATTCACCCCTCCACTTT. Encoded protein: CASMRGGGNSPLHF.